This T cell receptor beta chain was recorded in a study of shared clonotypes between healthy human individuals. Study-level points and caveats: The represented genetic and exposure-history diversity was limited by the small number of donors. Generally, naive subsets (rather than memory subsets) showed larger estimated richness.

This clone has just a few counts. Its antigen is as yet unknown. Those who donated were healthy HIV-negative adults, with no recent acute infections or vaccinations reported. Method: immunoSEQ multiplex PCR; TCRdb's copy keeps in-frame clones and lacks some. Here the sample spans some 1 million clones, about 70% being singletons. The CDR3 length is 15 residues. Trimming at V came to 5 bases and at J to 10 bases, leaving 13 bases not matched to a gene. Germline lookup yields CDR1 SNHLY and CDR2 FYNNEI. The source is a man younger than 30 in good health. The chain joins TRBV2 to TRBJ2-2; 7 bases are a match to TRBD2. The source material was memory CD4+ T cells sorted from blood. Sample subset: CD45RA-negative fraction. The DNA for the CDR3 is TGTGCCAGCAGTACCGGACTTGCGGGGGTTGCGGAGCTGTTTTTT. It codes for CASSTGLAGVAELFF.